Given below is one T cell receptor (beta chain) in context. What it binds is not known. The record originates from a study of cytomegalovirus exposure and HLA in healthy donors. Study-wide results and caveats: Among the CMV-associated chains, a few were confirmed in vitro as specific for CMV antigens. Available immune exposure information covered CMV serostatus only.

Between the trimmed V and J ends, which lost 5 bases and 8 bases, there was a span of 18 bases. The CDR3 extends over 15 amino acids. Germline assignment: CDR1 MNHEY and CDR2 SVGAGI. In the PCR, 60 Vbeta and 13 Jbeta primers were used. The method was immunoSEQ multiplex PCR; TCRdb's version includes in-frame clones alone and lacks a portion of them. The data contain 35,000 to 40,000 clones, 70% to 85% of them seen just once; the ten biggest clones take up less than 7%. The rearrangement links TRBV6-5 to TRBJ1-4; D remains ambiguous. Sequencing input: PBMCs. The TCR was taken from a man aged 25-40 years in good health and CMV-seronegative. The CDR3 reads CASSPPGSLREKLFF. CDR3 coding DNA: TGTGCCAGCAGTCCTCCAGGTTCGCTTCGGGAAAAACTGTTTTTT.